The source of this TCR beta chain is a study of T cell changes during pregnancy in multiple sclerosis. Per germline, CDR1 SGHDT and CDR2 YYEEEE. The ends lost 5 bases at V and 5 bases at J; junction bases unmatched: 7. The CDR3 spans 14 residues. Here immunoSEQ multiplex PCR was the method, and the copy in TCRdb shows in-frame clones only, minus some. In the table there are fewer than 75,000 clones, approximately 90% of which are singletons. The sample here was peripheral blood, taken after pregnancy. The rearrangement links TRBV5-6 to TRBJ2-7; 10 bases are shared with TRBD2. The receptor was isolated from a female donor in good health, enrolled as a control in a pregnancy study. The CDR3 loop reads CASSLSGRVNEQYF. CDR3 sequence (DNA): TGTGCCAGCAGTCTGAGCGGGAGGGTCAACGAGCAGTACTTC.